This TCR beta chain was recorded in a study of CD8 T cells in Susac syndrome. The V gene lost 9 bases and the J gene lost 0 bases, with 8 bases spanning the gap. This CDR3 is 12 amino acids long. Germline values: CDR1 LNHDA, CDR2 SQIVND (reference sequence). This clonotype has only one observation. A quantity of about 0.5 to 1 ug RNA underwent reverse transcription using random hexamers. TCRdb re-derived calls from the immunoSEQ multiplex PCR reads in MiXCR, one entry per CDR3 protein. The repertoire has fewer than 200,000 distinct CDR3 sequences, approximately 94% of them found once; the top ten carry 0.1%.

The sequencing input was CD4+ T cells from PBMCs. The chain recombines TRBV19 with TRBJ2-5, with D possibly being TRBD1 or TRBD2 (5 bases each). This receptor was obtained from a human donor in good health. CDR3 sequence (DNA): TGTGCCAGCGGGGCCTACCAAGAGACCCAGTACTTC. It codes for CASGAYQETQYF.